One and the same sample provided the 12 T cell receptor beta chains below, sequenced in a study of cytomegalovirus exposure and HLA in healthy donors. Primers: 60 Vbeta forward and 13 Jbeta reverse. The assay was immunoSEQ multiplex PCR, and TCRdb's table has in-frame clones only and misses some. The table for this sample gives around 130,000 clones. The sequencing input was PBMCs. All receptors come from an older woman in good health and CMV-seronegative.

The chain's CDR3 is CATRVREQYF. DNA of the CDR3: TGTGCCACCCGGGTACGGGAACAGTATTTT. The chain joins TRBV6-1 to TRBJ2-3; a possible D gene is TRBD2 (5 bases). CDR1 is MNHNS, CDR2 SASEGT, per germline. The length of the CDR3 is 10 residues. Trimming took off 10 bases at V and 12 bases at J, with 14 bases between the two ends.

The chain carries TRBV27 and TRBJ1-3; possibly TRBD1 for D (5 bases). Germline CDR1 is MNHEY and CDR2 is SMNVEV (reference sequence). The germline V and J ends were trimmed by 3 bases and 6 bases, with 15 bases remaining between them. The CDR3 has 15 residues. The CDR3 sequence is CASSFLPGGANTIYF. The CDR3 nucleotides are TGTGCCAGCAGTTTCCTACCGGGGGGTGCAAACACCATATATTTT.

The chain uses TRBV7-3 and TRBJ2-2, with 7 bases matching TRBD2. The germline V gene has CDR1 SGHTA and CDR2 FQGTGA. The trim removed 5 bases at V and 1 base at J, leaving 1 base unmatched. The CDR3 covers 14 residues. The CDR3 bases are TGTGCCAGCAGCGCTAGCGGGAACACCGGGGAGCTGTTTTTT. As protein: CASSASGNTGELFF.

The chain combines TRBV7-8 with TRBJ1-2, with 9 bases identical to TRBD1. The germline gives CDR1 SGHVS, CDR2 FQNEAQ. The CDR3 consists of 16 residues. V shed 3 bases, J shed 7 bases, and the junction held 12 bases outside the gene matches. The CDR3 nucleotides read TGTGCCAGCAGCTTTAGACAACAGGGGGCGTCCGGTGGCTACACCTTC. It codes for CASSFRQQGASGGYTF.

The CDR3 sequence is CASSQDLGGLAGVGEQYF. CDR3 sequence (DNA): TGCGCCAGCAGCCAAGATCTTGGGGGACTAGCGGGAGTCGGGGAGCAGTACTTC. This rearrangement joins TRBV4-1 to TRBJ2-7, with 14 bases lining up with TRBD2. The CDR3 length is 18 residues. CDR1 and CDR2 (germline): MGHRA, YSYEKL. V lost 0 bases and J lost 7; bases outside the gene matches: 11.

The chain is built from TRBV28 and TRBJ1-3, with D perhaps matching TRBD1 (6 bases). V was pared by 10 bases and J by 2 bases, with 21 bases between. The CDR3 totals 16 residues. From germline, CDR1 is MDHEN and CDR2 SYDVKM. Here the CDR3 reads CATQSSTGWPGNTIYF. The CDR3 region has the DNA TGTGCCACCCAATCCTCGACAGGCTGGCCTGGAAACACCATATATTTT.

This chain joins TRBV11-2 and TRBJ1-1; the D is unclear. The germline V gene has CDR1 SGHAT and CDR2 FQNNGV. There are 11 residues in the CDR3. V shed 5 bases and J shed 5 bases, with 6 bases lying between them. CDR3 nucleotide sequence: TGTGCCAGCAGCCCGGGGACTGAAGCTTTCTTT. It translates to CASSPGTEAFF.

DNA for the CDR3: TGTGCCAGCAGCCGGAGGACGGCAGGGGGCGCGAATGAGCAGTTCTTC. Protein sequence: CASSRRTAGGANEQFF. The genes are TRBV7-9 and TRBJ2-1, with 8 bases identical to TRBD1. Germline values: CDR1 SEHNR, CDR2 FQNEAQ (reference sequence). Germline trimming cut 5 bases from V and 7 bases from J; bases unmatched to any gene: 13. CDR3 size: 16 residues.

This chain links TRBV5-1 with TRBJ1-1, with 7 bases that match TRBD1. The CDR3 consists of 15 residues. The ends lost 1 base at V and 7 bases at J; junction bases unmatched: 10. The germline CDR1 and CDR2 sequences are SGHRS and YFSETQ. This chain's CDR3 is CASSLPLGQTVEAFF. In DNA, the CDR3 is TGCGCCAGCAGCTTGCCCCTGGGACAGACCGTTGAAGCTTTCTTT.

The chain is built from TRBV2 and TRBJ2-1; 10 bases fit TRBD2. CDR1 and CDR2 from the germline V gene are SNHLY and FYNNEI. The CDR3 loop spans 16 amino acids. With 6 bases clipped from V and 2 bases from J, the junction kept 7 bases outside the gene matches. The CDR3 spells CASRAGTSVAYNEQFF. For the CDR3, the DNA is TGTGCCAGCAGGGCCGGGACTAGCGTCGCCTACAATGAGCAGTTCTTC.

J is TRBJ1-3 and V is TRBV27, with 7 nucleotides matching TRBD1. Trimming took 5 bases from V and 1 from J; bases not matched to a gene: 8. Germline CDR1 and CDR2: MNHEY and SMNVEV (reference sequence). This CDR3 contains 16 residues. The CDR3 bases are TGTGCCAGCAGTCCCAGACAGGGAGCTTCTGGAAACACCATATATTTT. This translates into CASSPRQGASGNTIYF.

The chain combines TRBV11-3 with TRBJ2-5; the D is unclear. Germline V gene lookup returns CDR1 SGHNT and CDR2 YENEEA. V dropped 5 bases and J dropped 0 bases, with 10 bases sitting between them. This CDR3 has 14 amino acids. Here the CDR3 reads CASSPSRYQETQYF. The CDR3 bases are TGTGCCAGCAGCCCGAGTCGGTACCAAGAGACCCAGTACTTC.